Sequencing of this TCR beta chain was carried out in a study of blood T cell repertoires in COVID-19 (dated by TCRdb to the early 2020s). About the full investigation: The collaborator samples originated in the United States, Italy and Spain and spanned the acute and convalescent phases of COVID-19. Subjects who had been exposed to COVID-19, were actively infected with it, or had recovered from it provided the deeply sampled blood TCRbeta repertoires that made up the dataset. The prospective study material was composed of cDNA or gDNA derived from T cells, B-cell-depleted T cells, or PBMCs. Where available, HLA class I and class II types were obtained from metadata supplied by the sample provider rather than from assay-based typing. The samples were drawn from two sources: the first 160 participants of the ongoing ImmuneRACE study, and some 1,300 subjects contributed by 6 global collaborators. A de-identified subject ID, COVID-19 status, age in years and sex were almost always included in the sample metadata. A freely available public database, intended as a resource for researchers studying the immune response to SARS-CoV-2, is where the repertoires were released. Overall study outcomes, separate from this receptor: The amount of clinical and demographic metadata varied by source and participant and was provided uncurated.

After removal of 5 bases from V and 6 bases from J, the junction retains 12 bases not matched to a gene. The CDR3 runs 15 amino acids, cysteine and phenylalanine included. The only DNA kept is the CDR3, 45 bases in frame from the first base. According to the germline V gene, CDR1 reads KGHSH and CDR2 reads LQKENI. The collaborating institutions used their own protocols to collect whole blood in K2EDTA tubes. For TCRbeta analysis, collaborators shipped samples in one of three forms: frozen whole blood, isolated PBMCs, or DNA extracted from either of those sample types. Worth noting for this clone: Its antigen remains undetermined. The record has no base qualities; no much larger clone is one base away.

The immunoSEQ Assay, a bias-controlled multiplex PCR, was used to amplify TCRbeta CDR3 regions from genomic DNA. The authors' pipeline ran thus. Within the assay, amplification of reference gene primers was used to estimate how many nucleated cells each sample contained. Sequence reads were collapsed and filtered to measure the absolute abundance of every unique TCRbeta CDR3 rearrangement. Productive Simpson clonality was computed per sample as the square root of Simpson's diversity index over productive rearrangements. Held by TCRdb, this immuneACCESS table contains in-frame sequences only and omits some clones. Under half of the omission traces to an unresolved V gene where checked; the cause of the rest is unknown. V, J and clone size derive from that table, while D and trimming were established from the DNA sequence. This sample lists 90,000 to 120,000 clones; about nine tenths were detected once. The ten largest clonotypes hold 5.5% to 8% of the sample.

This sequence was found in a man aged 45-65 years with active or convalescent COVID-19. The sequenced material came from peripheral blood. The chain uses TRBV18 and TRBJ2-7; the junction holds 8 bases that match TRBD1. The DNA is as follows: TGTGCCAGCTCAGCGGCCGGGACAGGAGGCGGCGAGCAGTACTTC. This sequence encodes CASSAAGTGGGEQYF. Where the CDR3 stops, the reference TRBV18 and TRBJ2-7 genes take over; the full variable domain is NAGVMQNPRHLVRRRGQEARLRCSPMKGHSHVYWYRQLPEEGLKFMVYLQKENIIDESGMPKERFSAEFPKEGPSILRIQQVVRGDSAAYFCASSAAGTGGGEQYFGPGTRLTVT.